Below are 5 T cell receptor beta chains sequenced from a single sample in a study of blood T cell repertoires in COVID-19. Clones were read by immunoSEQ multiplex PCR, and TCRdb kept only the in-frame ones, dropping some. The sample holds 250,000 to 300,000 clones; over 75% are singletons and the top ten take about a sixth. Sequences were obtained from PBMCs or T cells enriched from blood (not recorded which). The receptors come from a man in his late teens or twenties who had recovered from COVID-19.

The chain links TRBV11-2 to TRBJ1-6, with 7 positions matching TRBD1. Germline V gene data show CDR1 as SGHAT and CDR2 as FQNNGV. The trim removed 9 bases at V and 7 bases at J, leaving 9 bases unmatched. This CDR3 region has 14 residues. The CDR3 nucleotides read TGTGCCAGTAGCCCGGGACAGTTAAATTCACCCCTCCACTTT. It codes for CASSPGQLNSPLHF.

This chain links TRBV13 with TRBJ2-1; 9 bases fit TRBD2. The CDR3 runs 16 residues. V was pared by 0 bases and J by 6 bases, with 6 bases of the junction left unmatched. Germline V lookup: CDR1 PRHDT, CDR2 FYEKMQ (reference sequence). In DNA form, the CDR3 reads TGTGCCAGCAGCTTAGGTGCGGGAGGGCCCCCCAATGAGCAGTTCTTC. Its translation is CASSLGAGGPPNEQFF. The full variable domain, completed using reference TRBV13 and TRBJ2-1, is AAGVIQSPRHLIKEKRETATLKCYPIPRHDTVYWYQQGPGQDPQFLISFYEKMQSDKGSIPDRFSAQQFSDYHSELNMSSLELGDSALYFCASSLGAGGPPNEQFFGPGTRLTVL.

J is TRBJ1-6 and V is TRBV5-1, with D tentatively TRBD1 (6 bases). CDR1 is SGHRS and CDR2 is YFSETQ in the germline V gene. The CDR3 has 13 residues. Trimming removed 5 bases from V and 7 bases from J, with 10 bases in between. The CDR3 sequence is CASREGGNSPLHF. DNA for the CDR3: TGCGCCAGCAGAGAGGGGGGGAATTCACCCCTCCACTTT. The entire variable domain, with the rest obtained from reference TRBV5-1 and TRBJ1-6, is as follows: KAGVTQTPRYLIKTRGQQVTLSCSPISGHRSVSWYQQTPGQGLQFLFEYFSETQRNKGNFPGRFSGRQFSNSRSEMNVSTLELGDSALYLCASREGGNSPLHFGNGTRLTVT.

The rearrangement joins TRBV29-1 to TRBJ1-1; 10 bases are shared with TRBD1. The CDR3 covers 13 residues. CDR1 SQVTM and CDR2 ANQGSEA come from the germline V gene. V was clipped by 7 bases and J by 3 bases; unmatched bases: 5. The CDR3 sequence is CSGRQGAHTEAFF. The CDR3 nucleotides read TGCAGCGGGAGACAGGGGGCGCACACTGAAGCTTTCTTT.

The J gene is TRBJ2-2, the V gene TRBV27; the D is unclear. This CDR3 is built from 16 residues. Looked up from germline, CDR1 is MNHEY and CDR2 is SMNVEV (reference sequence). Trimming stripped 4 bases from V and 3 bases from J, with 15 bases between. CDR3 loop: CASSSPRPAYTGELFF. For the CDR3, the DNA is TGTGCCAGCAGTTCCCCCAGGCCGGCGTACACCGGGGAGCTGTTTTTT.